This T cell receptor (beta chain) appears in the sequencing data of a study of T cell responses to AZD1222 COVID-19 vaccine. Study-level results: Without day 14 samples, only post-peak T cell repertoires were studied. White British donors predominated, females outnumbered males, and clonal diversity was possibly underestimated.

Using immunoSEQ multiplex PCR, the repertoire was profiled, and TCRdb retains in-frame clones only, with some absent. The sample carries about 130,000 clones, around 90% recorded once. Concerning this clone itself: Its target is not known.

Second-dose schedules of about 4 or about 12 weeks were combined. The sample in question was peripheral blood, obtained 28 days after the second AZD1222 dose. This TCR derives from an adult who received the AZD1222 COVID-19 vaccine.

The CDR3 DNA is TGTGCCAGCAGTTTATTAGGGGTAGGCTCCTACAGTAGAAGGGGAGCTAACTATGGCTACACCTTC. This translates into CASSLLGVGSYSRRGANYGYTF. The chain links TRBV27 to TRBJ1-2; TRBD1 might be the D (5 bases). The CDR3 consists of 22 residues. Trimming shortened V by 1 base and J by 0 bases, and 30 bases separated the two germline ends. Germline CDR1 MNHEY, CDR2 SMNVEV (reference sequence).